This TCR beta chain was sequenced for a study of blood T cell repertoires in COVID-19. Produced via immunoSEQ multiplex PCR; TCRdb's table is partial and in-frame only. The table has tens of thousands of clones, 60% to 85% seen once. This clonotype was sampled from a man between 50 and 59 years old with active or convalescent COVID-19. Material for sequencing was peripheral blood.

The CDR3 coding sequence is TGTGCCAGCAGCGTAGAAGCCAGGTCCTACGAGCAGTACTTC. This encodes CASSVEARSYEQYF. This rearrangement joins TRBV9 to TRBJ2-7; D is uncertain. Germline V CDR1 and CDR2: SGDLS, YYNGEE. The CDR3 extends over 14 amino acids. V lost 0 bases and J 1 base, leaving 8 bases between the germline ends.